This TCR beta chain emerged from a study of radiation and T cells in renal cell carcinoma. TCRdb's table, derived via immunoSEQ multiplex PCR, lists solely in-frame clones and lacks some. The table includes 25,000 to 40,000 clones, approximately 81% detected once. A note on this clone: Its antigen is undetermined.

The J segment lost 8 bases and the V segment lost 3 bases, leaving 10 bases of the junction unmatched. The V gene's germline CDR1 is MNHEY and CDR2 SMNVEV (reference sequence). This CDR3 contains 15 residues. Noted time point: blood 4 weeks post-SBRT, at nephrectomy. Stated treatment: 15 Gy SBRT to primary tumor, nephrectomy 4 weeks later. Nephrectomy followed 15 Gy stereotactic body radiation by 4 weeks. Radiation-treated patients gave blood at baseline, week 2 and week 4. Clear cell pathology was present in this patient's renal cell carcinoma. Study-wide findings and caveats: In blood, top tumor clones expanded by 2 weeks, shrinking by 4.

This receptor was taken from a man in his fifties or sixties with renal cell carcinoma. Material: blood, obtained from a patient whose treatment included radiotherapy and nephrectomy. The chain carries TRBV27 and TRBJ1-2; 9 bases map to TRBD1. DNA for the CDR3: TGTGCCAGCAGTTTTAGTACAGGGGGCTCTGACGGCTACACCTTC. Translation gives CASSFSTGGSDGYTF.